These 28 T cell receptor beta chains came from one sample sequenced in a study of control samples from healthy donors and cancer patients. Produced via immunoSEQ multiplex PCR; TCRdb's table is partial and in-frame only. The sample lists 99,000 or so clones, 83% occurring once. Sequencing was carried out using blood. Source of these receptors: a woman aged 45-65 years in good health.

This clone was recorded at least ten times. The chain links TRBV27 to TRBJ1-2, with no clear D. This CDR3 is built from 14 residues. Germline V gives CDR1 MNHEY, CDR2 SMNVEV (reference sequence). Trimming cost V 2 bases and J 10 bases, with 17 bases left between them. For the CDR3, the DNA is TGTGCCAGCAGTTTAGTCGGCGGGAACCTTTTCTACACCTTC. It encodes CASSLVGGNLFYTF.

Of note for this clone: Given the absence of the conserved phenylalanine or tryptophan at the CDR3 end, a read error is likely. Because the CDR3's place on the DNA is in doubt, the DNA is left out and the CDR3 is given as listed by TCRdb. The rearrangement joins TRBV19 to TRBJ2-7; TRBD1 was called by the table and not checked on the DNA. Counting both end residues, the CDR3 totals 10 amino acids. CDR1 and CDR2 from the germline V gene are LNHDA and SQIVND (reference sequence). The CDR3 loop is CASSRTACLI.

V and J are TRBV9 and TRBJ1-4; the D gene is possibly TRBD1 (5 bases). V lost 0 bases to trimming and J lost 3 bases, with 12 bases between them. From germline, CDR1 is SGDLS and CDR2 YYNGEE. CDR3 length: 16 amino acids. CDR3: CASSVGLGGANEKLFF. For the CDR3, the DNA is TGTGCCAGCAGCGTAGGACTGGGAGGGGCTAATGAAAAACTGTTTTTT.

The chain couples TRBV9 to TRBJ2-3, with 8 positions matching TRBD2. CDR1 SGDLS and CDR2 YYNGEE come from the germline V gene. V shed 6 bases and J 2 bases; nucleotides not matched to a gene: 5. This CDR3 is built from 14 residues. The CDR3 here is CASTVGGDTDTQYF. CDR3 DNA sequence: TGTGCCAGCACCGTCGGGGGGGACACAGATACGCAGTATTTT.

This clone was detected once. The chain carries TRBV5-5 and TRBJ1-1; no definite D call. Trimming cost V 1 base and J 1 base, with 8 bases left between them. CDR1 and CDR2 from the germline V gene are SGHKS and YYEKEE (reference sequence). There are 14 residues in the CDR3. The CDR3: CASSLFFENTEAFF. DNA of the CDR3: TGTGCCAGCAGCTTGTTTTTTGAGAACACTGAAGCTTTCTTT.

This chain links TRBV6-5 with TRBJ2-4; D may be TRBD1 (5 bases). Between the trimmed V and J ends, which lost 6 bases and 0 bases, there was a span of 12 bases. The CDR3 extends over 15 amino acids. Per germline, CDR1 MNHEY and CDR2 SVGAGI. CDR3 loop: CASSPGWGAKNIQYF. DNA of the CDR3: TGTGCCAGCAGCCCAGGGTGGGGAGCCAAAAACATTCAGTACTTC.

V usage is TRBV7-9 and J usage is TRBJ2-2; no definite D call. Germline loops: CDR1 SEHNR, CDR2 FQNEAQ (reference sequence). CDR3 length equals 12 residues. The V gene lost 6 bases and the J gene lost 5 bases, with 7 bases spanning the gap. The chain's CDR3 is CASREKTGELFF. CDR3 nucleotides: TGTGCCAGCAGGGAAAAGACCGGGGAGCTGTTTTTT.

The chain combines TRBV24-1 with TRBJ2-5; D possibly corresponds to TRBD1 (6 bases). CDR3 length equals 16 residues. Trimming removed 0 bases at V and 0 bases at J, with 10 bases between. Germline CDR1 is KGHDR and CDR2 is SFDVKD. Here the CDR3 DNA reads TGTGCCACCAGTGATTTGCGTCAGGGGCACCAAGAGACCCAGTACTTC. Translation gives CATSDLRQGHQETQYF.

This clone came up once. The rearrangement joins TRBV18 to TRBJ1-1; D uncertain. Deletions cut 3 bases from V and 1 base from J, with 12 bases between. The CDR3 has 15 amino acids. Germline V lookup: CDR1 KGHSH, CDR2 LQKENI. The CDR3 loop is CASSPTEAPNTEAFF. Here the CDR3 DNA reads TGTGCCAGCTCACCTACTGAGGCCCCGAACACTGAAGCTTTCTTT.

The chain uses TRBV11-1 and TRBJ2-1, with 7 bases aligning to TRBD2. The germline V gene has CDR1 SGHAT and CDR2 FQDESV (reference sequence). After removal of 2 bases from V and 0 bases from J, the junction contained 4 bases not matched to a gene. The CDR3 sequence is 16 residues long. The CDR3 region has the DNA TGTGCCAGCAGCTTATGGGCGGGGGTCTCCTACAATGAGCAGTTCTTC. Amino acid sequence: CASSLWAGVSYNEQFF. Looking up the rest from reference TRBV11-1 and TRBJ2-1 gives the full variable domain: EAEVAQSPRYKITEKSQAVAFWCDPISGHATLYWYRQILGQGPELLVQFQDESVVDDSQLPKDRFSAERLKGVDSTLKIQPAELGDSAMYLCASSLWAGVSYNEQFFGPGTRLTVL.

The table lists this clone with a few counts. The rearrangement uses TRBV2 and TRBJ2-6; TRBD1 agrees at 9 bases. After removal of 6 bases from V and 4 bases from J, the junction contained 4 bases not matched to a gene. CDR3 length equals 15 residues. Germline CDR1 and CDR2: SNHLY and FYNNEI. CDR3 coding DNA: TGTGCCAGCAGACAGGGGGCGTACGGGGCCAACGTCCTGACTTTC. Translated, it gives CASRQGAYGANVLTF.

This chain links TRBV5-1 with TRBJ2-5; no firm D call. Trimming took off 5 bases at V and 5 bases at J, with 13 bases between the two ends. The CDR3 spans 13 residues. CDR1 is SGHRS, CDR2 YFSETQ, per germline. This CDR3 reads CASSSLLGETQYF. CDR3 in DNA: TGCGCCAGCAGTAGTCTATTGGGGGAGACCCAGTACTTC. The full variable domain, in which reference TRBV5-1 and TRBJ2-5 provide the parts outside the CDR3, is KAGVTQTPRYLIKTRGQQVTLSCSPISGHRSVSWYQQTPGQGLQFLFEYFSETQRNKGNFPGRFSGRQFSNSRSEMNVSTLELGDSALYLCASSSLLGETQYFGPGTRLLVL.

The chain links TRBV4-1 to TRBJ2-7, with 7 positions matching TRBD1. The CDR3 is 16 residues long. Germline V CDR1 and CDR2: MGHRA, YSYEKL. V was clipped by 1 base and J by 2 bases; unmatched bases: 8. DNA of the CDR3: TGCGCCAGCAGCCAAGCCCCGGGACAGAACACCTACGAGCAGTACTTC. Its protein is CASSQAPGQNTYEQYF.

This clone appeared a single time. The rearrangement uses TRBV7-2 and TRBJ2-7; D ambiguous. The CDR3 covers 13 residues. The germline gives CDR1 SGHTA, CDR2 FQGNSA. V was shortened by 5 bases and J by 5 bases, with 13 bases between the two germline ends. The CDR3 DNA reads as TGTGCCAGCAGCCGTCGAGCCCCCGACGAGCAGTACTTC. Protein: CASSRRAPDEQYF.

This chain connects TRBV19 to TRBJ2-2; 12 bases line up with TRBD1. The CDR3 totals 17 residues. After removal of 4 bases from V and 7 bases from J, the junction contained 10 bases not matched to a gene. Germline V gene data show CDR1 as LNHDA and CDR2 as SQIVND (reference sequence). The CDR3 sequence is CASSTRDRGLLDGELFF. The DNA for the CDR3 is TGTGCCAGTAGTACCCGGGACAGGGGGCTACTTGACGGGGAGCTGTTTTTT.

V usage is TRBV5-5 and J usage is TRBJ2-7; no clear D. This CDR3 has 12 amino acids. Germline-derived CDR1 and CDR2 are SGHKS and YYEKEE (reference sequence). V lost 2 bases and J lost 2, with 5 bases in between. CDR3 sequence reads: CASSLGTYEQYF. The CDR3 DNA sequence: TGTGCCAGCAGCTTAGGAACCTACGAGCAGTACTTC. The whole variable domain, filled in from reference TRBV5-5 and TRBJ2-7, reads DAGVTQSPTHLIKTRGQQVTLRCSPISGHKSVSWYQQVLGQGPQFIFQYYEKEERGRGNFPDRFSARQFPNYSSELNVNALLLGDSALYLCASSLGTYEQYFGPGTRLTVT.

The V and J genes are TRBV11-3 and TRBJ1-1; a weak D match, TRBD1 (5 bases). CDR1 is SGHNT, CDR2 YENEEA, per germline. V was trimmed by 2 bases and J by 8 bases, leaving 9 bases between them. The CDR3 contains 12 residues. CDR3 protein: CASSLRQYEAFF. The CDR3 DNA reads as TGTGCCAGCAGCTTACGACAGTACGAAGCTTTCTTT.

This chain uses TRBV3-1 (or the pseudogene TRBV3-2) with TRBJ1-2; no firm D call. Trimming stripped 4 bases from V and 8 bases from J, with 8 bases between. The CDR3 runs to 11 residues. Germline CDR1 and CDR2: LGHDT and YNNKEL (reference sequence). As DNA, the CDR3 is TGTGCCAGCAGCCCCGGGCGGGGCTACACCTTC. Its protein is CASSPGRGYTF.

The rearrangement links TRBV19 to TRBJ1-1; 8 bases map to TRBD1. This CDR3 has 18 residues. Germline V gives CDR1 LNHDA, CDR2 SQIVND (reference sequence). J gave up 5 bases and V 5 bases, and 19 bases lay outside the gene matches. The CDR3 protein is CASSFRGSTGDVRTEAFF. The DNA of the CDR3 is TGTGCCAGTAGTTTTCGGGGCTCGACAGGGGACGTCCGAACTGAAGCTTTCTTT.

This chain joins TRBV9 and TRBJ1-5; possible D gene TRBD1, 5 bases. Germline CDR1 is SGDLS and CDR2 is YYNGEE. Trimming took off 4 bases at V and 4 bases at J, with 9 bases between the two ends. This CDR3 region has 13 residues. CDR3 DNA sequence: TGTGCCAGCAGCACAGGTCTGAATCAGCCCCAGCATTTT. Its protein is CASSTGLNQPQHF.

The chain carries TRBV27 and TRBJ1-1; D is perhaps TRBD1 (6 bases). From germline, CDR1 is MNHEY and CDR2 SMNVEV (reference sequence). Trimming left V 10 bases short and J 2 bases short, with 14 bases between. The CDR3 loop spans 13 amino acids. CDR3 sequence reads: CATFGQFNTEAFF. CDR3 nucleotide sequence: TGTGCCACCTTCGGACAGTTTAACACTGAAGCTTTCTTT.

V gene TRBV11-2 combines with J gene TRBJ2-3; possibly TRBD2 for D (6 bases). The V end was cut by 5 bases, the J end by 1 base, with 13 bases between. Germline V lookup: CDR1 SGHAT, CDR2 FQNNGV. The CDR3 runs 15 residues. CDR3 sequence (DNA): TGTGCCAGCAGCCACCGGGACTCTGGCACAGATACGCAGTATTTT. This sequence encodes CASSHRDSGTDTQYF. Complete variable domain (other parts from reference TRBV11-2 and TRBJ2-3): EAGVAQSPRYKIIEKRQSVAFWCNPISGHATLYWYQQILGQGPKLLIQFQNNGVVDDSQLPKDRFSAERLKGVDSTLKIQPAKLEDSAVYLCASSHRDSGTDTQYFGPGTRLTVL.

The chain has TRBV4-3 and TRBJ2-7, with D perhaps matching TRBD1 (6 bases). Per the germline V gene, CDR1 is LGHNA and CDR2 is YSLEER. The CDR3 covers 13 residues. V gave up 2 bases and J gave up 4 bases, with 9 bases separating them. The CDR3 sequence is CASSQLRGYEQYF. The CDR3 nucleotides read TGCGCCAGCAGCCAACTCAGGGGATACGAGCAGTACTTC.

The chain is built from TRBV5-6 and TRBJ1-4, with a tentative D call TRBD1 (5 bases). CDR1 is SGHDT and CDR2 is YYEEEE in the germline V gene. The CDR3 consists of 14 residues. Trimming pared 6 bases from V and 0 bases from J, leaving 9 bases between. The CDR3 DNA sequence: TGTGCCAGCAAGGGGTGGGCAACTAATGAAAAACTGTTTTTT. Encoded protein: CASKGWATNEKLFF.

The table lists this clone with a few counts. The chain recombines TRBV11-2 with TRBJ2-5, with TRBD2 matching 9 bases. This CDR3 contains 14 residues. V lost 4 bases, J lost 5 bases, and 5 bases stayed unmatched. Per the germline V gene, CDR1 is SGHAT and CDR2 is FQNNGV. DNA of the CDR3: TGTGCCAGCAGCTATTCCAGCGGGGGGGAGACCCAGTACTTC. It specifies CASSYSSGGETQYF. Supplemented by reference TRBV11-2 and TRBJ2-5, the full variable domain reads EAGVAQSPRYKIIEKRQSVAFWCNPISGHATLYWYQQILGQGPKLLIQFQNNGVVDDSQLPKDRFSAERLKGVDSTLKIQPAKLEDSAVYLCASSYSSGGETQYFGPGTRLLVL.

This clone was seen once. The rearrangement links TRBV5-1 to TRBJ2-2, with TRBD1 identical over 9 bases. CDR1 is SGHRS and CDR2 is YFSETQ in the germline V gene. The CDR3 is 16 residues long. After removal of 0 bases from V and 3 bases from J, the junction contained 3 bases not matched to a gene. The CDR3, as DNA: TGCGCCAGCAGCTTGGGGGGACAGGGATACACCGGGGAGCTGTTTTTT. Protein product: CASSLGGQGYTGELFF.

The rearrangement uses TRBV15 and TRBJ1-2; TRBD1 matches 10 bases. V lost 0 bases, J lost 4 bases, and 5 bases stayed unmatched. In germline, CDR1 is LNHNV, CDR2 YYDKDF (reference sequence). There are 16 residues in the CDR3. The CDR3 protein is CATSRDLGQGSYGYTF. The CDR3 nucleotides read TGTGCCACCAGCAGAGACCTGGGACAGGGGAGCTATGGCTACACCTTC.

This chain connects TRBV9 to TRBJ2-3; no clear D gene. There are 13 residues in the CDR3. Deletions cut 0 bases from V and 2 bases from J, with 4 bases between. Germline-derived CDR1 and CDR2 are SGDLS and YYNGEE. DNA for the CDR3: TGTGCCAGCAGCGTAGTAATCACAGATACGCAGTATTTT. Its translation is CASSVVITDTQYF.